Detailed here is one T cell receptor (beta chain). Antigen specificity is unknown. Trimming cost V 2 bases and J 3 bases; bases outside gene matches: 6. CDR1 and CDR2 from the germline V gene are DFQATT and SNEGSKA (reference sequence). The CDR3 sequence is 14 residues long. Clinicians diagnosed patients from clinical symptoms, serum thyroxine and TRAb, thyroid ultrasound and orbital computed tomography. The data are from a study of T cells in Graves' hyperthyroidism and ophthalmopathy. Overall study findings and caveats: Among thyroid clonotypes expanded above 0.001, most also appeared in blood. Onset of ophthalmopathy came a median around 6.5 months after the model predicted it.

Amplified TCR beta CDR3 regions derived from RNA transcripts. Initially, a first-round RT-PCR of the TCR CDR3 employed the HTBI primer set. MiXCR was run by TCRdb on the multiplex PCR reads, yielding one entry per CDR3 protein. The table has hundreds of thousands of distinct CDR3 sequences, approximately 24% seen once; the top ten hold about 11%. This sequence joins TRBV20-1 and TRBJ2-7; 8 nucleotides align to TRBD2. The clonotype was recovered from a woman in her 30s with Graves' ophthalmopathy. The source material was blood. DNA for the CDR3: TGCAGTGCTAGATCCGGGGGGGGCATCTACGAGCAGTACTTC. This translates into CSARSGGGIYEQYF.